One sample yielded the 30 T cell receptor beta chains listed below, sequenced in a study of blood T cell repertoires in COVID-19. The method was immunoSEQ multiplex PCR; TCRdb's version includes in-frame clones alone and lacks a portion of them. The sample consists of about 32,000 clones, roughly 87% of them appearing once. Sequencing was done on a sample of peripheral blood. The receptor source for this set is a man aged 55 to 69 with active COVID-19.

This clone occurred a few times. DNA for the CDR3: TGTGCCAGCAGCCCGAGCCCCAGCGGGAGTATGTACGAGCAGTACTTC. It is translated as CASSPSPSGSMYEQYF. V gene TRBV5-4 combines with J gene TRBJ2-7, with TRBD2 identical over 8 bases. The CDR3 covers 16 residues. Germline V CDR1 and CDR2: SGHNT, YYREEE (reference sequence). Trimming at V came to 4 bases and at J to 4 bases, leaving 13 bases not matched to a gene.

This chain uses TRBV10-1 with TRBJ2-7; 12 positions match TRBD2. Germline CDR1 is WNHNN and CDR2 is SYGVQD (reference sequence). The CDR3 loop spans 14 amino acids. V was clipped by 3 bases and J by 4 bases; unmatched bases: 1. CDR3 in amino acids: CASSDTSGGYEQYF. CDR3 nucleotides: TGCGCCAGCAGTGATACTAGCGGGGGGTACGAGCAGTACTTC.

V and J are TRBV6-5 and TRBJ1-1, with 8 bases matching TRBD1. Per germline, CDR1 MNHEY and CDR2 SVGAGI. Unmatched junction bases numbered 14, after V lost 7 bases and J lost 7 bases. This CDR3 is 15 amino acids long. The CDR3 DNA sequence: TGTGCCAGCACCAACCAAGACAGGGGATATGGTGAAGCTTTCTTT. This sequence encodes CASTNQDRGYGEAFF.

J is TRBJ2-7 and V is TRBV12-5; 7 bases align to TRBD2. V shed 1 base, J shed 6 bases, and the junction held 3 bases outside the gene matches. The CDR3 extends over 13 amino acids. Germline V lookup: CDR1 LGHNT, CDR2 FRNRAP. The CDR3 bases are TGTGCTAGTGGTTTGGGGACTAGTGGCGAGCAGTACTTC. Translating gives CASGLGTSGEQYF. Combining the CDR3 with reference TRBV12-5 and TRBJ2-7 gives the whole variable domain DARVTQTPRHKVTEMGQEVTMRCQPILGHNTVFWYRQTMMQGLELLAYFRNRAPLDDSGMPKDRFSAEMPDATLATLKIQPSEPRDSAVYFCASGLGTSGEQYFGPGTRLTVT.

This chain joins TRBV7-2 and TRBJ2-3, with D possibly TRBD2 on 6 matching bases. The CDR3 length is 17 residues. The V and J ends lost 2 bases and 0 bases respectively, with 15 bases between them. Germline V gene data show CDR1 as SGHTA and CDR2 as FQGNSA. CDR3 protein: CASSLFEAGSSTDTQYF. DNA of the CDR3: TGTGCCAGCAGCTTATTTGAGGCGGGGTCTAGCACAGATACGCAGTATTTT.

This chain connects TRBV2 to TRBJ2-7; 11 bases agree with TRBD1. The germline V gene encodes CDR1 SNHLY and CDR2 FYNNEI. Losses at the gene ends were 7 bases for V and 2 bases for J; bases not matched to a gene: 4. This CDR3 is 14 amino acids long. For the CDR3, the DNA is TGTGCCAGCAATCCGGGACAGGGGGCCTACGAGCAGTACTTC. Its protein is CASNPGQGAYEQYF.

The chain links TRBV4-3 to TRBJ2-7; possibly TRBD1 for D (5 bases). Germline V gene lookup returns CDR1 LGHNA and CDR2 YSLEER. The CDR3 is 15 residues long. V was cut by 1 base and J by 7 bases, with 17 bases left in between. CDR3 amino acids: CASSQGGGGPREQYF. The CDR3 DNA reads as TGCGCCAGCAGCCAAGGGGGCGGTGGGCCGAGAGAGCAGTACTTC.

This chain joins TRBV4-2 and TRBJ2-5, with TRBD2 identical over 10 bases. Unmatched junction bases numbered 12, after V lost 4 bases and J lost 4 bases. CDR3 length equals 17 residues. Germline CDR1 is LGHNA and CDR2 is YNFKEQ. CDR3 amino acids: CASSPGASTSGIETQYF. DNA for the CDR3: TGTGCCAGCAGCCCCGGGGCCTCAACTAGCGGGATAGAGACCCAGTACTTC.

This chain connects TRBV11-2 to TRBJ2-5; D is perhaps TRBD2 (6 bases). V gave up 2 bases and J gave up 3 bases, with 13 bases separating them. The CDR3 covers 15 residues. Germline CDR1 is SGHAT and CDR2 is FQNNGV. DNA of the CDR3: TGTGCCAGCAGCTTAAGGAGGGACCGAAAAGAGACCCAGTACTTC. Translated: CASSLRRDRKETQYF.

The chain combines TRBV14 with TRBJ2-7; D is perhaps TRBD2 (5 bases). With 5 bases removed from V and 3 bases from J, the gap between germline ends came to 17 bases. Germline CDR1 and CDR2: SGHDN and FVKESK. The CDR3 totals 15 residues. The CDR3 DNA follows: TGTGCCAGCAGCAGAGGATTGAGACTACACTACGAGCAGTACTTC. Encoded protein: CASSRGLRLHYEQYF.

This chain links TRBV2 with TRBJ2-3; 9 nucleotides match TRBD1. The V gene end was trimmed by 6 bases and the J gene end by 4 bases; junction bases not matched to a gene: 5. Germline CDR1 SNHLY, CDR2 FYNNEI. The CDR3 sequence is 14 residues long. CDR3 region: CASRGTGWADTQYF. CDR3 nucleotide sequence: TGTGCCAGCAGGGGGACAGGGTGGGCAGATACGCAGTATTTT.

V gene TRBV3-1 (or the pseudogene TRBV3-2) combines with J gene TRBJ2-3; D is ambiguous. With 5 bases removed from V and 5 bases from J, the gap between germline ends came to 5 bases. From germline, CDR1 is LGHDT and CDR2 YNNKEL (reference sequence). The CDR3 length is 11 residues. The CDR3 DNA reads as TGTGCCAGCAGCTTACAAGATACGCAGTATTTT. It encodes CASSLQDTQYF.

The chain employs TRBV10-3 and TRBJ2-1; 7 nucleotides match TRBD1. Per germline, CDR1 ENHRY and CDR2 SYGVKD. Trimming removed 9 bases from V and 7 bases from J; junction bases left unmatched: 9. This CDR3 comprises 13 residues. CDR3 sequence (DNA): TGTGCCATTGGACAGGAGGCTGGGAATGAGCAGTTCTTC. It specifies CAIGQEAGNEQFF.

This clone was counted once. The chain uses TRBV10-3 and TRBJ1-6; 7 bases map to TRBD1. CDR1 is ENHRY, CDR2 SYGVKD, per germline. The CDR3 loop spans 15 amino acids. J lost 8 bases, V lost 2 bases, and 6 bases had no gene match. CDR3 nucleotides: TGTGCCATCAGTGAGACACAGGGGCTTTATTCACCCCTCCACTTT. Amino acids: CAISETQGLYSPLHF.

The chain has TRBV20-1 and TRBJ2-7, with TRBD1 as a possible D gene (6 bases). Germline V gene sequence: CDR1 DFQATT, CDR2 SNEGSKA (reference sequence). V was trimmed by 3 bases and J by 2 bases, leaving 14 bases between them. The CDR3 covers 14 residues. CDR3 sequence reads: CSASSTGSPYEQYF. DNA of the CDR3: TGCAGTGCTAGTTCGACAGGCAGTCCCTACGAGCAGTACTTC.

This clone was seen only once. The chain joins TRBV4-1 to TRBJ2-7; D might be TRBD1 (6 bases). The CDR3 has 16 amino acids. The ends were cut back, 1 base at V and 4 bases at J, with 17 bases in the middle. Germline V CDR1 and CDR2: MGHRA, YSYEKL. CDR3 amino acids: CASSQAPGRGLYEQYF. CDR3 DNA: TGCGCCAGCAGCCAAGCCCCTGGCAGGGGCCTTTACGAGCAGTACTTC.

The CDR3, as DNA: TGTGCCAGTACCCCATGGACAGGGTCGGGCGAGCAGTACTTC. This gives the protein CASTPWTGSGEQYF. The J gene is TRBJ2-7, the V gene TRBV19; the match to TRBD1 covers 8 bases. Germline CDR1 and CDR2: LNHDA and SQIVND (reference sequence). CDR3 size: 14 residues. J gave up 6 bases and V 7 bases, and 11 bases lay outside the gene matches.

This rearrangement joins TRBV20-1 to TRBJ2-3, with 13 bases lining up with TRBD2. The V gene end was trimmed by 3 bases and the J gene end by 4 bases; junction bases not matched to a gene: 7. Germline CDR1 DFQATT, CDR2 SNEGSKA (reference sequence). This CDR3 region has 16 residues. CDR3 DNA sequence: TGCAGTGCTAGTCCGGGACTAGCGGGGAGGGCAGATACGCAGTATTTT. Its translation is CSASPGLAGRADTQYF.

The rearrangement joins TRBV29-1 to TRBJ2-3; weak D call: TRBD1 (6 bases). V was trimmed by 6 bases and J by 0 bases, leaving 16 bases between them. Germline V gene sequence: CDR1 SQVTM, CDR2 ANQGSEA. This CDR3 has 15 amino acids. CDR3 region: CSVKGGKPSTDTQYF. The DNA for the CDR3 is TGCAGCGTCAAAGGGGGAAAACCTAGCACAGATACGCAGTATTTT.

CDR3 sequence (DNA): TGTGCCAGCAGCTTCGGAGGGGCTCTGTACGAGCAGTACTTC. It encodes CASSFGGALYEQYF. The chain uses TRBV7-9 and TRBJ2-7, with D perhaps TRBD2 (6 bases). The CDR3 sequence is 14 residues long. CDR1 and CDR2 (germline): SEHNR, FQNEAQ (reference sequence). V lost 3 bases, J lost 4 bases, and 13 bases lay in between.

The V and J genes are TRBV6-5 and TRBJ1-1, with 8 nucleotides matching TRBD1. Trimming cost V 6 bases and J 0 bases; bases outside gene matches: 6. In germline, CDR1 is MNHEY, CDR2 SVGAGI. The CDR3 extends over 15 amino acids. The CDR3 DNA reads as TGTGCCAGCAGGAGGGACAGGCCCTTGAACACTGAAGCTTTCTTT. This gives the protein CASRRDRPLNTEAFF.

The chain has TRBV7-8 and TRBJ2-6, with 7 bases fitting TRBD1. The junction had 8 bases not matched to a gene; V was cut back by 2 bases and J by 1 base. Germline lookup yields CDR1 SGHVS and CDR2 FQNEAQ. CDR3 size: 18 residues. CDR3 in amino acids: CASSLPGTVVSGANVLTF. The DNA for the CDR3 is TGTGCCAGCAGCTTACCCGGGACAGTAGTTTCTGGGGCCAACGTCCTGACTTTC. The full variable domain, its missing parts supplied by reference TRBV7-8 and TRBJ2-6, is GAGVSQSPRYKVAKRGQDVALRCDPISGHVSLFWYQQALGQGPEFLTYFQNEAQLDKSGLPSDRFFAERPEGSVSTLKIQRTQQEDSAVYLCASSLPGTVVSGANVLTFGAGSRLTVL.

Only a few counts were recorded for this clone. V and J are TRBV9 and TRBJ2-7; no firm D call. Looked up from germline, CDR1 is SGDLS and CDR2 is YYNGEE. The CDR3 runs to 14 residues. The ends were cut back, 3 bases at V and 6 bases at J, with 16 bases in the middle. CDR3: CASSASLLESEQYF. CDR3 bases: TGTGCCAGCAGCGCCTCGCTCCTGGAGAGCGAGCAGTACTTC. Variable domain in full (rest from reference TRBV9 and TRBJ2-7): DSGVTQTPKHLITATGQRVTLRCSPRSGDLSVYWYQQSLDQGLQFLIQYYNGEERAKGNILERFSAQQFPDLHSELNLSSLELGDSALYFCASSASLLESEQYFGPGTRLTVT.

This clone was counted a few times. V and J are TRBV7-8 and TRBJ1-4, with D perhaps TRBD1 (6 bases). The CDR3 spans 16 residues. The V end was cut by 5 bases, the J end by 0 bases, with 13 bases between. Per the germline V gene, CDR1 is SGHVS and CDR2 is FQNEAQ. The CDR3 DNA follows: TGTGCCAGCAGCCGCGGGACACCCTCAACTAATGAAAAACTGTTTTTT. This translates into CASSRGTPSTNEKLFF.

The chain uses TRBV29-1 and TRBJ1-5, with 7 positions matching TRBD1. Germline lookup yields CDR1 SQVTM and CDR2 ANQGSEA. This CDR3 region has 13 residues. V trimming: 6 bases; J trimming: 4 bases; junction bases outside the gene matches: 6. CDR3 sequence (DNA): TGCAGCGTCCAGGGGGTACTAAATCAGCCCCAGCATTTT. It yields the protein CSVQGVLNQPQHF.

The chain employs TRBV6-7 and TRBJ2-1; D may be TRBD2 (5 bases). TRBV6-7 is placed among ORFs of uncertain function. Trimming left V 5 bases short and J 3 bases short, with 23 bases between. The CDR3 extends over 18 amino acids. As DNA, the CDR3 is TGTGCCAGCAGTGAGAGTCAGAGGGCCACCCGATACTACAATGAGCAGTTCTTC. Translated: CASSESQRATRYYNEQFF.

The CDR3 reads CATSRGPGTGSDTQYF. CDR3 nucleotides: TGTGCCACCAGCAGAGGCCCCGGAACAGGGTCAGATACGCAGTATTTT. V gene TRBV15 combines with J gene TRBJ2-3, with TRBD1 as a possible D gene (6 bases). The CDR3 has 16 amino acids. In germline, CDR1 is LNHNV, CDR2 YYDKDF (reference sequence). V was trimmed by 1 base and J by 4 bases, leaving 15 bases between them.

V and J are TRBV6-5 and TRBJ2-2, with a tentative D call TRBD1 (6 bases). Trimming removed 4 bases at V and 13 bases at J, with 10 bases between. The CDR3 sequence is 11 residues long. The germline V gene encodes CDR1 MNHEY and CDR2 SVGAGI. CDR3 in amino acids: CASSSRGGLFF. CDR3 DNA: TGTGCCAGCAGTTCCAGGGGTGGGCTGTTTTTT.

The chain combines TRBV7-2 with TRBJ2-4, with D possibly matching TRBD1 (5 bases). CDR3 length: 15 residues. The germline gives CDR1 SGHTA, CDR2 FQGNSA. The V gene lost 2 bases and the J gene lost 7 bases, with 15 bases spanning the gap. The CDR3 DNA follows: TGTGCCAGCAGCTTAAATTGGTCACCAGGGAACATTCAGTACTTC. Translation gives CASSLNWSPGNIQYF.

The gene calls are TRBV10-2 and TRBJ1-5, with a tentative D call TRBD1 (5 bases). Trimming left V 4 bases short and J 1 base short, with 11 bases between. Germline assignment: CDR1 WSHSY and CDR2 SAAADI. This CDR3 comprises 15 residues. The CDR3 nucleotides are TGCGCCAGCAGTGCGGGCAGGGTAAGCAATCAGCCCCAGCATTTT. This sequence encodes CASSAGRVSNQPQHF.